This TCR beta chain was observed in a study of sequential checkpoint blockade in melanoma. At the level of the study: Patients were randomized 1:1 to nivolumab-then-ipilimumab or ipilimumab-then-nivolumab first-line. Maintenance nivolumab came after either treatment sequence.

This sample's treatment: randomized to nivolumab then ipilimumab (arm A) or the reverse (arm B). Using immunoSEQ multiplex PCR, the repertoire was profiled, and TCRdb retains in-frame clones only, with some absent. This table has about 12,000 clones, 75% to 80% appearing once. V shed 0 bases and J shed 0 bases, with 13 bases lying between them. The CDR3 consists of 17 residues. Germline assignment: CDR1 SGHRS and CDR2 YFSETQ. The V and J genes are TRBV5-1 and TRBJ2-1; perhaps TRBD2 as D (6 bases). The source is a human donor with melanoma. The starting material was CD8+ T cells sorted from blood (inferred from file names), obtained from a patient given nivolumab and ipilimumab in sequence. CDR3 sequence (DNA): TGCGCCAGCAGCTTGGCTGGCGGGGTTTACTCCTACAATGAGCAGTTCTTC. This codes for CASSLAGGVYSYNEQFF.